These 27 T cell receptor beta chains originate from one sample sequenced in a study of shared clonotypes between healthy human individuals. Clones were sequenced by immunoSEQ multiplex PCR, and TCRdb holds only the in-frame ones, with some missing. The profile covers about 2.3 million clones, with 85% to 95% appearing a single time and 0.35% to 0.45% taken by the ten largest. Sequenced: naive CD4+ T cells from PBMCs. The sample's subset: CD45RA+ positively selected. The receptors stem from a man between 18 and 29 years old in good health. Some clones in this sample may be carry-over from other donors' samples.

This rearrangement joins TRBV6-6 to TRBJ1-5, with 11 positions matching TRBD1. Trimming took 4 bases from V and 5 from J; bases not matched to a gene: 4. This CDR3 spans 15 amino acids. In germline, CDR1 is MNHNY, CDR2 SVGAGI (reference sequence). CDR3 in amino acids: CASSSDRGQYQPQHF. In DNA form, the CDR3 reads TGTGCCAGCAGTTCGGACAGGGGGCAATATCAGCCCCAGCATTTT.

The chain carries TRBV30 and TRBJ1-2, with D maybe TRBD1 (5 bases). V lost 3 bases, J lost 3 bases, and 8 bases lay in between. Germline V gene data show CDR1 as GTSNPN and CDR2 as SVGIG (reference sequence). This CDR3 contains 12 residues. CDR3: CAWSEGDYGYTF. The CDR3 coding sequence is TGTGCCTGGAGCGAAGGGGACTATGGCTACACCTTC.

The chain uses TRBV10-3 and TRBJ2-6; TRBD1 matches 7 bases. CDR1 is ENHRY and CDR2 is SYGVKD in the germline V gene. With 2 bases clipped from V and 1 base from J, the junction kept 5 bases outside the gene matches. The CDR3 has 17 residues. CDR3 amino acids: CAISEVGQTSGANVLTF. The CDR3 coding sequence is TGTGCCATCAGTGAGGTGGGACAGACGTCTGGGGCCAACGTCCTGACTTTC.

This clone was seen once. The chain uses TRBV6-5 and TRBJ2-1; D is ambiguous. This CDR3 contains 13 residues. The ends were cut back, 2 bases at V and 6 bases at J, with 8 bases in the middle. Germline lookup yields CDR1 MNHEY and CDR2 SVGAGI. The CDR3 nucleotides read TGTGCCAGCAGTTACCGGGCCCTCAATGAGCAGTTCTTC. This translates into CASSYRALNEQFF.

This clone was observed a few times. Other DNA sequences in this specimen translate into the identical CDR3. This chain connects TRBV5-1 to TRBJ2-7; D is unclear. V lost 0 bases, J lost 2 bases, and 0 bases lay in between. Germline CDR1 SGHRS, CDR2 YFSETQ. This CDR3 has 11 residues. CDR3 loop: CASSLAYEQYF. CDR3 bases: TGCGCCAGCAGCTTGGCCTACGAGCAGTACTTC.

Concerning this clone: The same CDR3 also results from other DNA sequences found in this sample. J is TRBJ1-1 and V is TRBV14, with D hard to call. CDR1 is SGHDN and CDR2 is FVKESK in the germline V gene. V was cut by 3 bases and J by 0 bases, with 5 bases left in between. The CDR3 totals 13 residues. CDR3 in amino acids: CASSQGMNTEAFF. Here the CDR3 DNA reads TGTGCCAGCAGCCAGGGGATGAACACTGAAGCTTTCTTT. Filled out from reference TRBV14 and TRBJ1-1, the complete variable domain reads EAGVTQFPSHSVIEKGQTVTLRCDPISGHDNLYWYRRVMGKEIKFLLHFVKESKQDESGMPNNRFLAERTGGTYSTLKVQPAELEDSGVYFCASSQGMNTEAFFGQGTRLTVV.

J is TRBJ2-5 and V is TRBV2; 8 bases agree with TRBD1. The CDR3 contains 15 residues. V lost 6 bases, J lost 5 bases, and 11 bases stayed unmatched. Germline CDR1 and CDR2: SNHLY and FYNNEI. This chain's CDR3 is CASRGRTGRAETQYF. CDR3 bases: TGTGCCAGCAGGGGCCGGACAGGGCGAGCGGAGACCCAGTACTTC.

The J gene is TRBJ2-1, the V gene TRBV5-1, with TRBD2 matching over 8 bases. The germline CDR1 and CDR2 sequences are SGHRS and YFSETQ. Trimming removed 4 bases from V and 5 bases from J; junction bases left unmatched: 8. This CDR3 has 15 amino acids. CDR3 protein: CASSVREGWDNEQFF. CDR3 nucleotides: TGCGCCAGCAGCGTTCGGGAGGGTTGGGACAATGAGCAGTTCTTC. The complete variable domain, with remaining parts taken from reference TRBV5-1 and TRBJ2-1, reads KAGVTQTPRYLIKTRGQQVTLSCSPISGHRSVSWYQQTPGQGLQFLFEYFSETQRNKGNFPGRFSGRQFSNSRSEMNVSTLELGDSALYLCASSVREGWDNEQFFGPGTRLTVL.

The rearrangement links TRBV30 to TRBJ2-7, with 10 bases aligning to TRBD2. Germline CDR1 is GTSNPN and CDR2 is SVGIG (reference sequence). This CDR3 is built from 13 residues. The J segment lost 6 bases and the V segment lost 8 bases, leaving 10 bases of the junction unmatched. CDR3 DNA: TGTGCCGGCCAACGACTAGCGGGTTCCGAGCAGTACTTC. This codes for CAGQRLAGSEQYF.

The chain is built from TRBV9 and TRBJ2-7, with 9 bases identical to TRBD1. Germline V gene lookup returns CDR1 SGDLS and CDR2 YYNGEE. J lost 4 bases, V lost 0 bases, and 5 bases had no gene match. This CDR3 contains 15 residues. The CDR3 nucleotides read TGTGCCAGCAGCGTAGGAAGACAGGGGGATTACGAGCAGTACTTC. Translating gives CASSVGRQGDYEQYF.

This chain uses TRBV4-1 with TRBJ2-3; tentatively, D is TRBD2 (6 bases). Trimming cost V 5 bases and J 4 bases, with 19 bases left between them. The CDR3 covers 16 residues. Germline V lookup: CDR1 MGHRA, CDR2 YSYEKL. The CDR3 nucleotides read TGCGCCAGCAGCAGTAGCATTTCTTCGGGGGCAGATACGCAGTATTTT. Protein sequence: CASSSSISSGADTQYF.

The genes are TRBV19 and TRBJ2-5; possible D gene TRBD2, 6 bases. In germline, CDR1 is LNHDA, CDR2 SQIVND (reference sequence). V lost 3 bases to trimming and J lost 4 bases, with 9 bases between them. The CDR3 contains 13 residues. The CDR3 loop is CASSIMGGETQYF. In DNA, the CDR3 is TGTGCCAGTAGTATTATGGGAGGAGAGACCCAGTACTTC.

The gene calls are TRBV10-1 and TRBJ2-7, with 10 bases fitting TRBD1. The germline CDR1 and CDR2 sequences are WNHNN and SYGVQD (reference sequence). The CDR3 is made up of 21 amino acids. Germline trimming cut 1 base from V and 4 bases from J; bases unmatched to any gene: 22. CDR3 sequence (DNA): TGCGCCAGCAGTGAGTTCCTCCCGGGACAGGGGCCAGCGGGAGTCGGGTACGAGCAGTACTTC. Its protein is CASSEFLPGQGPAGVGYEQYF.

This chain's CDR3 is CASPRDVGLFF. The CDR3 DNA is TGTGCCAGCCCCCGGGACGTGGGACTGTTTTTT. The rearrangement joins TRBV27 to TRBJ1-4, with D possibly TRBD1 on 5 matching bases. CDR3 length: 11 amino acids. The V end lost 8 bases, the J end lost 13 bases, and 14 bases lay between the germline ends. Per the germline V gene, CDR1 is MNHEY and CDR2 is SMNVEV (reference sequence).

The chain links TRBV28 to TRBJ2-1, with 13 bases identical to TRBD2. Trimming cost V 6 bases and J 12 bases; bases outside gene matches: 17. The CDR3 runs to 17 residues. Germline V lookup: CDR1 MDHEN, CDR2 SYDVKM. The CDR3 protein is CASRSRTSGSWLQGQFF. The CDR3 DNA follows: TGTGCCAGCAGATCACGGACTAGCGGGAGTTGGCTTCAGGGGCAGTTCTTC.

The rearrangement uses TRBV11-2 and TRBJ1-1, with 10 bases aligning to TRBD1. Germline values: CDR1 SGHAT, CDR2 FQNNGV. V dropped 5 bases and J dropped 3; count of bases not matched to a gene: 6. The CDR3 sequence is 15 residues long. This chain's CDR3 is CASSRLGQGYTEAFF. For the CDR3, the DNA is TGTGCCAGCAGCCGTTTGGGACAGGGGTACACTGAAGCTTTCTTT.

This clone appeared once. V is TRBV11-2 and J is TRBJ2-7, with D unclear. There are 12 residues in the CDR3. Trimming cost V 5 bases and J 5 bases, with 10 bases left between them. CDR1 is SGHAT and CDR2 is FQNNGV in the germline V gene. The CDR3 DNA follows: TGTGCCAGCAGCCCAATTGTTGACGAGCAGTACTTC. The encoded protein is CASSPIVDEQYF.

The chain recombines TRBV18 with TRBJ2-1; 12 bases match TRBD2. The CDR3 is 16 residues long. CDR1 and CDR2 from the germline V gene are KGHSH and LQKENI. With 3 bases clipped from V and 3 bases from J, the junction kept 3 bases outside the gene matches. The CDR3 sequence is CASSPGLAGRYNEQFF. The DNA of the CDR3 is TGTGCCAGCTCACCGGGACTAGCGGGCCGCTACAATGAGCAGTTCTTC.

V is TRBV28 and J is TRBJ2-7; 14 nucleotides match TRBD2. Per germline, CDR1 MDHEN and CDR2 SYDVKM. This CDR3 region has 22 residues. The V gene end was trimmed by 5 bases and the J gene end by 4 bases; junction bases not matched to a gene: 25. In DNA, the CDR3 is TGTGCCAGCAGTCTCCAACGACGGGGACTAGCGGGAGTTGTCGCAGGTCGTTACGAGCAGTACTTC. Its translation: CASSLQRRGLAGVVAGRYEQYF.

This rearrangement joins TRBV11-2 to TRBJ2-2; no clear D gene. Germline CDR1 SGHAT, CDR2 FQNNGV. Trimming left V 0 bases short and J 6 bases short, with 8 bases between. The CDR3 is 14 residues long. This CDR3 reads CASSLEATSGELFF. For the CDR3, the DNA is TGTGCCAGCAGCTTAGAGGCGACATCCGGGGAGCTGTTTTTT.

This clone was seen a handful of times. The V call is TRBV5-6, the J call TRBJ1-5, with D perhaps TRBD1 (5 bases). Germline loops: CDR1 SGHDT, CDR2 YYEEEE. The ends were cut back, 2 bases at V and 0 bases at J, with 9 bases in the middle. The CDR3 totals 15 residues. The CDR3 loop reads CASSFAGGSNQPQHF. CDR3 sequence (DNA): TGTGCCAGCAGCTTTGCGGGGGGTAGCAATCAGCCCCAGCATTTT.

The V and J genes are TRBV29-1 and TRBJ2-3; perhaps TRBD2 as D (6 bases). Between the trimmed V and J ends, which lost 6 bases and 4 bases, there was a span of 14 bases. The CDR3 spans 13 residues. From germline, CDR1 is SQVTM and CDR2 ANQGSEA. Here the CDR3 reads CSVPGGFPDTQYF. DNA of the CDR3: TGCAGCGTACCCGGGGGTTTCCCAGATACGCAGTATTTT.

V gene TRBV5-4 combines with J gene TRBJ1-1, with D perhaps matching TRBD1 (6 bases). Trimming stripped 7 bases from V and 4 bases from J, with 17 bases between. The CDR3 extends over 14 amino acids. Per the germline V gene, CDR1 is SGHNT and CDR2 is YYREEE (reference sequence). CDR3 region: CASHPRRGGTEAFF. The DNA of the CDR3 is TGTGCCAGCCACCCCCGACGAGGGGGCACTGAAGCTTTCTTT.

The CDR3 loop is CAISLGQGAQNTGELFF. CDR3 DNA: TGTGCCATCAGCCTCGGACAGGGGGCCCAGAACACCGGGGAGCTGTTTTTT. The chain combines TRBV10-3 with TRBJ2-2; 11 bases line up with TRBD1. This CDR3 is built from 17 residues. Germline CDR1 reads ENHRY; CDR2 reads SYGVKD. The V and J ends lost 6 bases and 1 base, in that order; junction bases with no gene match: 7.

The chain has TRBV2 and TRBJ2-3; D not certain. V shed 6 bases and J shed 4 bases, with 11 bases lying between them. CDR3 length equals 13 residues. The V gene's germline CDR1 is SNHLY and CDR2 FYNNEI. The CDR3 reads CASSTERSDTQYF. CDR3 bases: TGTGCCAGCAGCACAGAACGGTCAGATACGCAGTATTTT.

The V call is TRBV7-2, the J call TRBJ2-1; possible D gene TRBD2, 5 bases. The V and J ends lost 2 bases and 10 bases respectively, with 9 bases between them. This CDR3 has 12 amino acids. The germline CDR1 and CDR2 sequences are SGHTA and FQGNSA. CDR3 in DNA: TGTGCCAGCAGCTTATCGCGGGTCGAGCAGTTCTTC. It codes for CASSLSRVEQFF.

The chain carries TRBV30 and TRBJ2-2; 7 bases match TRBD2. The CDR3 has 14 amino acids. V gave up 6 bases and J gave up 4 bases; unmatched junction bases: 8. CDR1 is GTSNPN and CDR2 is SVGIG in the germline V gene (reference sequence). CDR3 nucleotides: TGTGCCTGTTTAGCGGGCGGGTTCACCGGGGAGCTGTTTTTT. Protein sequence: CACLAGGFTGELFF.